These 18 T cell receptor beta chains were all obtained from the same sample, sequenced in a study of blood T cell repertoires in COVID-19. Here immunoSEQ multiplex PCR was the method, and the copy in TCRdb shows in-frame clones only, minus some. Of 400,000 or so clones listed, roughly 90% are singletons. The specimen sequenced was peripheral blood. The receptors here all came from a woman aged 40 to 55 with COVID-19, enrolled during active disease.

This chain joins TRBV30 and TRBJ1-5; a possible D gene is TRBD1 (5 bases). Trimming pared 4 bases from V and 6 bases from J, leaving 13 bases between. There are 13 residues in the CDR3. CDR1 and CDR2 (germline): GTSNPN, SVGIG (reference sequence). The CDR3 nucleotides are TGTGCCTGGACCCCCGGGGGGGGTCAGCCCCAGCATTTT. The encoded protein is CAWTPGGGQPQHF.

V gene TRBV24-1 combines with J gene TRBJ2-1, with 8 bases that match TRBD2. The CDR3 loop spans 16 amino acids. V was clipped by 5 bases and J by 2 bases; unmatched bases: 7. Germline assignment: CDR1 KGHDR and CDR2 SFDVKD. The chain's CDR3 is CATSAGGGGTYNEQFF. The CDR3 DNA sequence: TGTGCCACCAGTGCCGGGGGGGGTGGTACCTACAATGAGCAGTTCTTC.

This clone showed up just a few times. The rearrangement uses TRBV7-3 and TRBJ2-7; a weak D match, TRBD1 (6 bases). The germline gives CDR1 SGHTA, CDR2 FQGTGA. The ends were cut back, 4 bases at V and 7 bases at J, with 8 bases in the middle. This CDR3 has 11 residues. Written as DNA, the CDR3 is TGTGCCAGCAGCTCCGGACAGGAGCAGTACTTC. Translated: CASSSGQEQYF.

This chain joins TRBV11-2 and TRBJ1-2, with TRBD1 matching 7 bases. The CDR3 extends over 15 amino acids. The germline V gene has CDR1 SGHAT and CDR2 FQNNGV. After removal of 1 base from V and 8 bases from J, the junction contained 10 bases not matched to a gene. DNA for the CDR3: TGTGCCAGCAGCTTAGTACGGGACAGCCTGACGGGCTACACCTTC. Protein sequence: CASSLVRDSLTGYTF.

This chain uses TRBV27 with TRBJ1-1; D is possibly TRBD1 (5 bases). CDR1 is MNHEY, CDR2 SMNVEV, per germline (reference sequence). Trimming took 3 bases from V and 11 from J, leaving 13 bases between them. CDR3 length: 12 residues. DNA of the CDR3: TGTGCCAGCAGTTTGCAGGGAGGCAGTGCTTTCTTT. It encodes CASSLQGGSAFF.

The rearrangement links TRBV5-1 to TRBJ2-3; maybe TRBD1 (6 bases). Germline CDR1 and CDR2: SGHRS and YFSETQ. The CDR3 extends over 17 amino acids. V lost 3 bases to trimming and J lost 3 bases, with 20 bases between them. CDR3 residues: CASSSRLTGMGTDTQYF. The CDR3 DNA reads as TGCGCCAGCAGCTCCAGATTGACAGGAATGGGAACAGATACGCAGTATTTT.

This clone occurred a few times. The V call is TRBV7-2, the J call TRBJ1-1; 7 bases are shared with TRBD1. J was trimmed by 5 bases and V by 5 bases; bases with no gene match: 5. Germline loops: CDR1 SGHTA, CDR2 FQGNSA. The CDR3 is made up of 13 amino acids. Here the CDR3 reads CASSTTGVTEAFF. CDR3 nucleotide sequence: TGTGCCAGCAGCACAACAGGGGTGACTGAAGCTTTCTTT.

About this clone itself: The junction shows a germline mismatch at one end, possibly a read error. The J gene is TRBJ1-1, the V gene TRBV28, with D possibly matching TRBD1 (6 bases). CDR1 and CDR2 from the germline V gene are MDHEN and SYDVKM. The CDR3 covers 10 residues. Here the CDR3 reads CAGSSYRVFF. The DNA of the CDR3 is TGTGCCGGCAGCTCTTACAGGGTTTTCTTT.

The chain joins TRBV5-4 to TRBJ2-5; 8 bases are a match to TRBD1. Germline CDR1 is SGHNT and CDR2 is YYREEE (reference sequence). Trimming removed 4 bases from V and 4 bases from J; junction bases left unmatched: 9. This CDR3 comprises 15 residues. The CDR3 sequence: CASSPKGTGPETQYF. Here the CDR3 DNA reads TGTGCCAGCAGCCCGAAAGGGACAGGCCCAGAGACCCAGTACTTC.

The rearrangement joins TRBV28 to TRBJ1-1, with 10 bases aligning to TRBD1. Losses at the gene ends were 3 bases for V and 4 bases for J; bases not matched to a gene: 20. CDR3 length: 20 residues. Germline lookup yields CDR1 MDHEN and CDR2 SYDVKM. The CDR3 is CASSFPFIGDRGYRRTEAFF. In DNA, the CDR3 is TGTGCCAGCAGTTTCCCTTTTATCGGGGACAGGGGATATAGGCGCACTGAAGCTTTCTTT.

This clone was detected once. The rearrangement joins TRBV18 to TRBJ2-2, with 9 bases identical to TRBD1. V shed 6 bases and J 0 bases; nucleotides not matched to a gene: 8. The CDR3 length is 17 residues. Germline loops: CDR1 KGHSH, CDR2 LQKENI. The chain's CDR3 is CASSPRDRDPNTGELFF. CDR3 nucleotides: TGTGCCAGCTCGCCCCGGGACAGGGACCCGAACACCGGGGAGCTGTTTTTT.

This chain links TRBV11-3 with TRBJ2-1; TRBD2 aligns across 14 bases. The CDR3 is 16 amino acids. V gave up 5 bases and J gave up 7 bases; unmatched junction bases: 7. Germline CDR1 and CDR2: SGHNT and YENEEA. The CDR3 loop reads CASSHETSGRVNEQFF. CDR3 nucleotide sequence: TGTGCCAGCAGCCACGAGACTAGCGGGAGGGTAAATGAGCAGTTCTTC.

Only one count was recorded for this clone. CDR3 DNA: TGTGCCAGCTCACCAGACAGGGAGGCCTCGCAGCAGTACTTC. Translated: CASSPDREASQQYF. The V gene is TRBV18, the J gene TRBJ2-7; a possible D gene is TRBD1 (7 bases). The CDR3 covers 14 residues. Germline CDR1 is KGHSH and CDR2 is LQKENI. With 2 bases removed from V and 8 bases from J, the gap between germline ends came to 16 bases.

The gene calls are TRBV29-1 and TRBJ2-7; 9 nucleotides agree with TRBD1. The ends lost 2 bases at V and 5 bases at J; junction bases unmatched: 10. The CDR3 spans 15 residues. Germline CDR1 and CDR2: SQVTM and ANQGSEA. The CDR3 region has the DNA TGCAGCGTTGAAAACAGGGGGCGAAACTCAAACGAGCAGTACTTC. Translated: CSVENRGRNSNEQYF.

The CDR3 reads CASSLERGARGLGNTIYF. Here the CDR3 DNA reads TGTGCCAGCAGCTTAGAGCGCGGGGCCAGGGGGCTTGGAAACACCATATATTTT. V is TRBV7-2 and J is TRBJ1-3; 8 positions agree with TRBD1. CDR3 size: 18 residues. V lost 1 base to trimming and J lost 3 bases; unmatched junction nucleotides: 11. Germline V gives CDR1 SGHTA, CDR2 FQGNSA.

This rearrangement joins TRBV10-3 to TRBJ1-5; 10 nucleotides align to TRBD1. The germline V gene has CDR1 ENHRY and CDR2 SYGVKD. V gave up 8 bases and J gave up 6 bases; unmatched junction bases: 4. CDR3 length: 13 residues. DNA for the CDR3: TGTGCCATCGCCCGGGACAGGGGTCAGCCCCAGCATTTT. This translates into CAIARDRGQPQHF.

The J gene is TRBJ1-1, the V gene TRBV6-5, with TRBD1 as a possible D gene (6 bases). The ends were cut back, 5 bases at V and 1 base at J, with 14 bases in the middle. The CDR3 has 15 residues. Germline CDR1 is MNHEY and CDR2 is SVGAGI. Here the CDR3 reads CASSNIQGRNTEAFF. CDR3 nucleotides: TGTGCCAGCAGTAACATACAGGGACGGAACACTGAAGCTTTCTTT.

The table lists this clone with a few counts. V is TRBV7-2 and J is TRBJ1-1; TRBD1 aligns across 7 bases. Germline lookup yields CDR1 SGHTA and CDR2 FQGNSA. The length of the CDR3 is 14 residues. Trimming at V came to 5 bases and at J to 6 bases, leaving 9 bases not matched to a gene. This chain's CDR3 is CASSPEPRGPEAFF. CDR3 bases: TGTGCCAGCAGCCCAGAACCTAGGGGGCCTGAAGCTTTCTTT. Based on the CDR3 plus reference TRBV7-2 and TRBJ1-1, the full variable domain is GAGVSQSPSNKVTEKGKDVELRCDPISGHTALYWYRQSLGQGLEFLIYFQGNSAPDKSGLPSDRFSAERTGGSVSTLTIQRTQQEDSAVYLCASSPEPRGPEAFFGQGTRLTVV.